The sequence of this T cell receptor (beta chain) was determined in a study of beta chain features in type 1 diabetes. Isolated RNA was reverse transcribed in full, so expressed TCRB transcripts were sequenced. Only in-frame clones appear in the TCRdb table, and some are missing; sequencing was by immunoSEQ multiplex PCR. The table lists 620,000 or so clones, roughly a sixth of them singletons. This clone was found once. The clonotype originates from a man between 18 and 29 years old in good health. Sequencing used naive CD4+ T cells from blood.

This CDR3 reads CASSLGYGGTSYNEQFF. The CDR3 nucleotides are TGTGCCAGCAGCTTAGGGTACGGCGGGACCTCCTACAATGAGCAGTTCTTC. This rearrangement joins TRBV7-3 to TRBJ2-1; perhaps TRBD2 as D (6 bases). This CDR3 is 17 amino acids long. V was shortened by 2 bases and J by 0 bases, with 14 bases between the two germline ends. Germline CDR1 is SGHTA and CDR2 is FQGTGA.